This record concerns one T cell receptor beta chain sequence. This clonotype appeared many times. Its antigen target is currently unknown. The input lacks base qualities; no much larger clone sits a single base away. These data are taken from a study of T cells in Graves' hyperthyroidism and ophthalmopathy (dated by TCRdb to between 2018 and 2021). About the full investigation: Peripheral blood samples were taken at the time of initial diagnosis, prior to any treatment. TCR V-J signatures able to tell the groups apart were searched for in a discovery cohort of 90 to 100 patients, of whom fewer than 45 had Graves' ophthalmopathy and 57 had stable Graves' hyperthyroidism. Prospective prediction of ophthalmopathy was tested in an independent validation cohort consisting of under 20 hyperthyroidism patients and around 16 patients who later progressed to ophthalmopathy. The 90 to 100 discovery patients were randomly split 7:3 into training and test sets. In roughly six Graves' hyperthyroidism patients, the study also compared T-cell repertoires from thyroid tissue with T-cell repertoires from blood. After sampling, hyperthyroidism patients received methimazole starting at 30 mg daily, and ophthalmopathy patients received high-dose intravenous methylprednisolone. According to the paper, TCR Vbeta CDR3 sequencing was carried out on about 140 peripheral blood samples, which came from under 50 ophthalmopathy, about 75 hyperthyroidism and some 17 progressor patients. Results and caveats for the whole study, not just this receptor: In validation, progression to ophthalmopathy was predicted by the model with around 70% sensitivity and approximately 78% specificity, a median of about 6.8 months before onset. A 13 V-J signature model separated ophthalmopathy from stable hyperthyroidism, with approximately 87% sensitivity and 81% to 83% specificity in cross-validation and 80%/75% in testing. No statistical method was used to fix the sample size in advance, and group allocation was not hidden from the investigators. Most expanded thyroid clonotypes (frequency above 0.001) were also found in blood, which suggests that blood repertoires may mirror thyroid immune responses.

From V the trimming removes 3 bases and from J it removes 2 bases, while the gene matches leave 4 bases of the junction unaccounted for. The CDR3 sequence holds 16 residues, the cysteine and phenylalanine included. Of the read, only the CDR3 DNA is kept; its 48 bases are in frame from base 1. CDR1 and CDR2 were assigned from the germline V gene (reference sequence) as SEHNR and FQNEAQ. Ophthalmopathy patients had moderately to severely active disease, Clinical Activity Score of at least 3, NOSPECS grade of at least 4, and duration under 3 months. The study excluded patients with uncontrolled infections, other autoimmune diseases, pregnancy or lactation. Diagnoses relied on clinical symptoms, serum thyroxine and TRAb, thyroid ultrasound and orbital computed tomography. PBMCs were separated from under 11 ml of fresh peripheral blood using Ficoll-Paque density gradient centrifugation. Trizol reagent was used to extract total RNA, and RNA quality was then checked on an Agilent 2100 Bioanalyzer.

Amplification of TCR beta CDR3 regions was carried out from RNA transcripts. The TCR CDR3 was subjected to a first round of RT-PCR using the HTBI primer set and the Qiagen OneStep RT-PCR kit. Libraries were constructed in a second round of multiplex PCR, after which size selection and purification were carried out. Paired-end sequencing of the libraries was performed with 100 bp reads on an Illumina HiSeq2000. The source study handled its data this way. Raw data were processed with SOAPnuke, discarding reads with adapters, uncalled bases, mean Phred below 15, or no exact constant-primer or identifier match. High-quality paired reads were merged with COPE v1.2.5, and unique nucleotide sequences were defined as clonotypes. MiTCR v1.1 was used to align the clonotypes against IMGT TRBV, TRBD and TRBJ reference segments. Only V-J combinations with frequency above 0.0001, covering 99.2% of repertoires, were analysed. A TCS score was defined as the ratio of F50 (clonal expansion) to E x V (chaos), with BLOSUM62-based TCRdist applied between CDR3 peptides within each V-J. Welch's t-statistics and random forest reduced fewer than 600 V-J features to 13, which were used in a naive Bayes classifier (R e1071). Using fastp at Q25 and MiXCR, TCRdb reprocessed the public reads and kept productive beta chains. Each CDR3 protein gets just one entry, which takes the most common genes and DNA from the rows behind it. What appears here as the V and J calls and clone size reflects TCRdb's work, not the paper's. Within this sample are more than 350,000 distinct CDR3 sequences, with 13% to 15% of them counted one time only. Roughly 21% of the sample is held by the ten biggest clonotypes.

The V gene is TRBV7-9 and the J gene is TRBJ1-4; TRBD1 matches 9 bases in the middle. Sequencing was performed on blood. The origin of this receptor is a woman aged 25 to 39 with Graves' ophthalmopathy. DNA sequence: TGTGCCAGCAGCTTGGGACAGGGTCTCACTAATGAAAAACTGTTTTTT. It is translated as CASSLGQGLTNEKLFF.